This entry lists 14 T cell receptor beta chains sequenced from one sample in a study of cytomegalovirus exposure and HLA in healthy donors. The primer mix had 60 Vbeta and 13 Jbeta primers. The data were produced by immunoSEQ multiplex PCR, yet TCRdb's version contains in-frame clones alone and is incomplete. The data contain some 140,000 clones, about four fifths of them singletons. Sequencing used PBMCs. These TCRs come from a male donor in good health and CMV-seronegative.

The chain recombines TRBV6-6 with TRBJ2-5; maybe TRBD2 (5 bases). The V gene lost 6 bases and the J gene lost 7 bases, with 21 bases spanning the gap. Germline V CDR1 and CDR2: MNHNY, SVGAGI (reference sequence). CDR3 size: 15 residues. The CDR3 reads CASRNDQDWAATQYF. The CDR3 region has the DNA TGTGCCAGCAGGAACGATCAGGACTGGGCGGCGACCCAGTACTTC.

V is TRBV6-1 and J is TRBJ1-4; D uncertain. Trimming stripped 8 bases from V and 8 bases from J, with 21 bases between. The germline CDR1 and CDR2 sequences are MNHNS and SASEGT. This CDR3 region has 15 residues. The CDR3 loop reads CASPPPGGSREKLFF. The CDR3, as DNA: TGTGCCAGCCCCCCACCAGGTGGAAGTAGGGAAAAACTGTTTTTT.

This sequence joins TRBV5-1 and TRBJ2-7, with 8 positions matching TRBD1. Germline V lookup: CDR1 SGHRS, CDR2 YFSETQ. The CDR3 spans 14 residues. The J segment lost 3 bases and the V segment lost 5 bases, leaving 7 bases of the junction unmatched. DNA of the CDR3: TGCGCCAGCAGTCCTGGGACAGGTTTCTACGAGCAGTACTTC. Protein sequence: CASSPGTGFYEQYF.

J is TRBJ1-5 and V is TRBV19; TRBD1 matches at 7 bases. J lost 7 bases, V lost 7 bases, and 4 bases had no gene match. The CDR3 has 12 amino acids. The V gene's germline CDR1 is LNHDA and CDR2 SQIVND (reference sequence). CDR3 amino acids: CASTTGRQPQHF. CDR3 coding DNA: TGTGCCAGTACGACAGGGAGGCAGCCCCAGCATTTT.

The chain carries TRBV11-2 and TRBJ2-5, with 9 bases fitting TRBD2. CDR1 is SGHAT, CDR2 FQNNGV, per germline. CDR3 length: 14 residues. Trimming cost V 5 bases and J 2 bases; bases outside gene matches: 3. Here the CDR3 reads CASSLAGGQETQYF. The CDR3 region has the DNA TGTGCCAGCAGCCTGGCGGGGGGGCAAGAGACCCAGTACTTC.

The chain combines TRBV19 with TRBJ1-4, with a weak D call TRBD1 (6 bases). The CDR3 totals 15 residues. Germline V gene sequence: CDR1 LNHDA, CDR2 SQIVND (reference sequence). V lost 1 base and J 0 bases, leaving 6 bases between the germline ends. Written as DNA, the CDR3 is TGTGCCAGTAGTATAGCAGGGGCAACTAATGAAAAACTGTTTTTT. Translated: CASSIAGATNEKLFF.

This clone was detected only a few times. This chain joins TRBV6-1 and TRBJ1-1; 10 nucleotides match TRBD1. This CDR3 spans 15 amino acids. Germline V gene lookup returns CDR1 MNHNS and CDR2 SASEGT. V lost 7 bases and J lost 4; bases outside the gene matches: 9. The CDR3 region is CASTPRGTGATEAFF. As DNA, the CDR3 is TGTGCCAGCACTCCCAGGGGGACAGGGGCCACTGAAGCTTTCTTT.

J is TRBJ1-6 and V is TRBV9; D unclear. The CDR3 contains 15 residues. The V gene's germline CDR1 is SGDLS and CDR2 YYNGEE. The V end was cut by 0 bases, the J end by 6 bases, with 10 bases between. The CDR3: CASSVDLAVNSPLHF. CDR3 nucleotide sequence: TGTGCCAGCAGCGTAGATTTGGCCGTTAATTCACCCCTCCACTTT.

Only a few counts were recorded for this clone. The chain couples TRBV4-1 to TRBJ2-1; 7 nucleotides match TRBD2. The CDR3 extends over 14 amino acids. After removal of 4 bases from V and 7 bases from J, the junction contained 7 bases not matched to a gene. The germline V gene encodes CDR1 MGHRA and CDR2 YSYEKL. The chain's CDR3 is CASSPMLAVNEQFF. The CDR3 DNA reads as TGCGCCAGCAGCCCAATGCTAGCGGTTAATGAGCAGTTCTTC.

The chain links TRBV7-8 to TRBJ2-7, with D hard to call. This CDR3 is built from 14 residues. V was cut by 2 bases and J by 1 base, with 9 bases left in between. The germline CDR1 and CDR2 sequences are SGHVS and FQNEAQ. The CDR3 DNA is TGTGCCAGCAGCTTAAGTGAGGAGTCCTACGAGCAGTACTTC. Translating it yields CASSLSEESYEQYF.

The chain employs TRBV27 and TRBJ2-2, with 8 bases fitting TRBD1. Germline-derived CDR1 and CDR2 are MNHEY and SMNVEV (reference sequence). This CDR3 has 16 amino acids. V was pared by 2 bases and J by 1 base, with 3 bases of the junction left unmatched. This chain's CDR3 is CASSLIGTGNTGELFF. The CDR3 bases are TGTGCCAGCAGTTTAATCGGGACAGGGAACACCGGGGAGCTGTTTTTT.

V gene TRBV5-6 combines with J gene TRBJ1-6; 9 bases are a match to TRBD1. The CDR3 totals 13 residues. From germline, CDR1 is SGHDT and CDR2 YYEEEE. The V and J ends lost 4 bases and 10 bases, in that order; junction bases with no gene match: 3. CDR3 coding DNA: TGTGCCAGCAGCCCGGACAGGGGATCACCCCTCCACTTT. This translates into CASSPDRGSPLHF.

In this sample, this clone turned up a few times. CDR3 sequence: CASSSGQVDGYTF. CDR3 in DNA: TGTGCCAGCAGCTCCGGACAGGTGGATGGCTACACCTTC. The chain combines TRBV5-6 with TRBJ1-2; 7 positions agree with TRBD1. The V gene end was trimmed by 3 bases and the J gene end by 6 bases; junction bases not matched to a gene: 5. Germline V gene sequence: CDR1 SGHDT, CDR2 YYEEEE. The CDR3 runs 13 residues. Looking up the rest from reference TRBV5-6 and TRBJ1-2 gives the full variable domain: DAGVTQSPTHLIKTRGQQVTLRCSPKSGHDTVSWYQQALGQGPQFIFQYYEEEERQRGNFPDRFSGHQFPNYSSELNVNALLLGDSALYLCASSSGQVDGYTFGSGTRLTVV.

The chain has TRBV2 and TRBJ2-1; 8 nucleotides match TRBD1. In germline, CDR1 is SNHLY, CDR2 FYNNEI. The CDR3 is 15 residues long. J was trimmed by 6 bases and V by 5 bases; bases with no gene match: 9. CDR3 amino acids: CASSPRDRTGNEQFF. For the CDR3, the DNA is TGTGCCAGCAGTCCCCGGGACAGGACGGGCAATGAGCAGTTCTTC.